These T cell receptor beta chains were read from a single sample in a study of early T cells in non-severe SARS-CoV-2 infection. TCRdb processed the 5' RACE reads anew with MiXCR; each CDR3 protein has one entry. Here the sample spans under 140,000 distinct CDR3 sequences, roughly 12% being singletons. Sequencing used whole blood, obtained at baseline. The origin of the receptors is an adult who was a healthcare worker with PCR-confirmed SARS-CoV-2 infection or an uninfected control (not recorded which). Both conserved end residues are part of each CDR3. D genes are given only for firm matches. A clone size is listed for some rows: how often the clone was seen (once, few, many), or a class if it is expanded.

d_call: NA; j_call: TRBJ1-1; v_call: TRBV2; clone_size: NA; cdr3_nt: TGTGCCAGCAGTGAAGCGGGGGGGCTAGGCACTGAAGCTTTCTTT; cdr3_aa: CASSEAGGLGTEAFF
d_call: TRBD1; j_call: TRBJ2-7; v_call: TRBV18; clone_size: NA; cdr3_nt: TGTGCCAGCTCACCCCAGGGGGACTACGAGCAGTACTTC; cdr3_aa: CASSPQGDYEQYF
d_call: TRBD1; j_call: TRBJ2-4; v_call: TRBV5-1; clone_size: NA; cdr3_nt: TGCGCCAGCAGCTACCCCCTGGGACAGGGGGCCAAAAACATTCAGTACTTC; cdr3_aa: CASSYPLGQGAKNIQYF
d_call: NA; j_call: TRBJ2-1; v_call: TRBV7-9; clone_size: NA; cdr3_nt: TGTGCCAGCAGCTTAGAGGCAGGGCCCTACAATGAGCAGTTCTTC; cdr3_aa: CASSLEAGPYNEQFF
d_call: TRBD2; j_call: TRBJ2-1; v_call: TRBV4-1; clone_size: few; cdr3_nt: TGCGCCAGCAGCCAAGCCCTAGCGGGGTCGAATGAGCAGTTCTTC; cdr3_aa: CASSQALAGSNEQFF
d_call: NA; j_call: TRBJ2-2; v_call: TRBV7-3; clone_size: NA; cdr3_nt: TGTGCCAGCAGCCGCAGGGGGGCCACCGGGGAGCTGTTTTTT; cdr3_aa: CASSRRGATGELFF
d_call: TRBD1; j_call: TRBJ1-2; v_call: TRBV27; clone_size: NA; cdr3_nt: TGTGCCAGCAGCGTAAGATTGCCGGACAGGGGGCTTTGTACCGACTATGGCTACACCTTC; cdr3_aa: CASSVRLPDRGLCTDYGYTF
d_call: TRBD1; j_call: TRBJ1-1; v_call: TRBV20-1; clone_size: many; cdr3_nt: TGCAGTGCTTCCCGGACAGGGGGTTTTGGCACTGAAGCTTTCTTT; cdr3_aa: CSASRTGGFGTEAFF
d_call: NA; j_call: TRBJ1-6; v_call: TRBV7-8; clone_size: NA; cdr3_nt: TGTGCCAGCAGCCTAACGCGGGATTCACCCCTCCACTTT; cdr3_aa: CASSLTRDSPLHF
d_call: NA; j_call: TRBJ2-1; v_call: TRBV5-1; clone_size: NA; cdr3_nt: TGCGCCAGCAGCCCGGCCCCAGGGTCCAATGAGCAGTTCTTC; cdr3_aa: CASSPAPGSNEQFF
d_call: TRBD1; j_call: TRBJ1-2; v_call: TRBV7-9; clone_size: NA; cdr3_nt: TGTGCCAGCACCCCTTGGACAGGGGTCGGCTACACCTTC; cdr3_aa: CASTPWTGVGYTF
d_call: TRBD2; j_call: TRBJ2-3; v_call: TRBV7-8; clone_size: NA; cdr3_nt: TGTGCCAGCAGCCCGACGCGGACTAGCGGCCAGGTGGATACGCAGTATTTT; cdr3_aa: CASSPTRTSGQVDTQYF
d_call: NA; j_call: TRBJ1-6; v_call: TRBV7-6; clone_size: many; cdr3_nt: TGTGCCAGCAGCTTAGCCCCAGCGGCACGCTCTAATTCACCCCTCCACTTT; cdr3_aa: CASSLAPAARSNSPLHF
d_call: TRBD1; j_call: TRBJ1-1; v_call: TRBV20-1; clone_size: NA; cdr3_nt: TGCAGTGCTAGAGTGGACAGGGGAACCGGGGATGACACTGAAGCTTTCTTC; cdr3_aa: CSARVDRGTGDDTEAFF
d_call: NA; j_call: TRBJ2-3; v_call: TRBV10-3; clone_size: NA; cdr3_nt: TGTGCCAACGCAGGGGCTAGCACAGATACGCAGTATTTT; cdr3_aa: CANAGASTDTQYF
d_call: NA; j_call: TRBJ1-4; v_call: TRBV4-1; clone_size: few; cdr3_nt: TGCGCCAGCAGCCTAGCGCTCCAGGGGCGTCCGACGGAAAAACTGTTTTTT; cdr3_aa: CASSLALQGRPTEKLFF
d_call: NA; j_call: TRBJ2-3; v_call: TRBV28; clone_size: many; cdr3_nt: TGTGCCAGCAGTTTGGGAGCTAGCATTTCGGATACGCAGTATTTT; cdr3_aa: CASSLGASISDTQYF
d_call: NA; j_call: TRBJ1-3; v_call: TRBV9; clone_size: once; cdr3_nt: TGTGCCAGCAGCGTAGACCCCGGAAACACCATATATTTT; cdr3_aa: CASSVDPGNTIYF
d_call: NA; j_call: TRBJ1-1; v_call: TRBV6-5; clone_size: NA; cdr3_nt: TGTGCCAGCAGTTACCGGGCAGGGAGGGTGGTCACTGAAGCTTTCTTT; cdr3_aa: CASSYRAGRVVTEAFF
d_call: NA; j_call: TRBJ2-3; v_call: TRBV5-1; clone_size: NA; cdr3_nt: TGCGCCAGCAGCTTGGCCACCGGAGGCGGGAGCACAGATACGCAGTATTTT; cdr3_aa: CASSLATGGGSTDTQYF
d_call: TRBD1; j_call: TRBJ1-4; v_call: TRBV18; clone_size: few; cdr3_nt: TGTGCCAGCTCACAGGACAGGGGAACTAATGAAAAACTGTTTTTT; cdr3_aa: CASSQDRGTNEKLFF
d_call: NA; j_call: TRBJ2-7; v_call: TRBV21-1; clone_size: NA; cdr3_nt: TGTGCCAGCAGCAAAGGAGGCTACGAGCAGTACTTC; cdr3_aa: CASSKGGYEQYF
d_call: TRBD1; j_call: TRBJ1-2; v_call: TRBV12-3/TRBV12-4; clone_size: few; cdr3_nt: TGTGCCAGCAGTTCCTGGACAGGGGATGACTATGGCTACACCTTC; cdr3_aa: CASSSWTGDDYGYTF
d_call: NA; j_call: TRBJ2-3; v_call: TRBV7-2; clone_size: NA; cdr3_nt: TGTGCCAGCAGCTTAGGGAGCCGGAGGGGAGATACGCAGTATTTT; cdr3_aa: CASSLGSRRGDTQYF
d_call: NA; j_call: TRBJ2-1; v_call: TRBV6-1; clone_size: few; cdr3_nt: TGTGCCAGCAGGAGTCTACTTGACAGGAGTTCCTACAATGAGCAGTTCTTC; cdr3_aa: CASRSLLDRSSYNEQFF
d_call: NA; j_call: TRBJ2-7; v_call: TRBV27; clone_size: few; cdr3_nt: TGTGCCAGCAGTTTAAGCCCCCACGAGCAGTACTTC; cdr3_aa: CASSLSPHEQYF
d_call: NA; j_call: TRBJ2-5; v_call: TRBV5-1; clone_size: NA; cdr3_nt: TGCGCCAGCAGCTTGACCCCACCAGCGAGGGAGACCCAGTACTTC; cdr3_aa: CASSLTPPARETQYF